Listed here are 20 T cell receptor beta chains from one sample, sequenced in a study of T cell clones after liver transplantation. Sequenced by immunoSEQ multiplex PCR; TCRdb stores in-frame clones only, minus some. The profile shows more than 65,000 clones, around 80% of them singletons. Sample: CD4+ T cells from blood, taken 12 months after liver transplant. These receptors originate from a human patient who received a liver transplant. Some T cells may arise from the graft donor.

The rearrangement joins TRBV21-1 to TRBJ1-5. TRBV21-1 is annotated as a pseudogene. The CDR3 runs 15 residues. CDR3: CASSPRPYSNQPQHF. CDR3 nucleotide sequence: TGTGCCAGCAGCCCTCGACCGTATAGCAATCAGCCCCAGCATTTT.

The chain combines TRBV7-3 with TRBJ2-3, with D possibly TRBD1 on 6 matching bases. Germline CDR1 SGHTA, CDR2 FQGTGA. The V and J ends lost 2 bases and 2 bases respectively, with 17 bases between them. This CDR3 is 17 amino acids long. The CDR3 DNA is TGTGCCAGCAGCTTAGTCCCGACAGGAGTATACACAGATACGCAGTATTTT. This codes for CASSLVPTGVYTDTQYF.

This clone was detected once. The chain uses TRBV6-6 and TRBJ1-1; D is unclear. The CDR3 has 15 amino acids. Trimming took off 0 bases at V and 4 bases at J, with 12 bases between the two ends. Per the germline V gene, CDR1 is MNHNY and CDR2 is SVGAGI (reference sequence). The CDR3 spells CASSYSTPQSTEAFF. The CDR3 DNA reads TGTGCCAGCAGTTACTCGACGCCACAGAGCACTGAAGCTTTCTTT.

The rearrangement uses TRBV5-4 and TRBJ2-1, with TRBD1 as a possible D gene (6 bases). This CDR3 region has 15 residues. V lost 4 bases and J 4 bases, leaving 15 bases between the germline ends. The germline gives CDR1 SGHNT, CDR2 YYREEE (reference sequence). The CDR3 spells CASSRDRQLYNEQFF. DNA of the CDR3: TGTGCCAGCAGCCGCGACAGGCAATTGTACAATGAGCAGTTCTTC.

In its sample, this clone was seen a few times. The V call is TRBV7-9, the J call TRBJ2-3, with D perhaps TRBD1 (5 bases). This CDR3 spans 14 amino acids. Between the trimmed V and J ends, which lost 5 bases and 3 bases, there was a span of 12 bases. The germline CDR1 and CDR2 sequences are SEHNR and FQNEAQ (reference sequence). The DNA for the CDR3 is TGTGCCAGCAGCCTCCGACAGCAGACAGATACGCAGTATTTT. Amino acid sequence: CASSLRQQTDTQYF.

CDR3 sequence (DNA): TGCGCCAGCAGCCAAGATAAGGGGGCTAGAGAGCAGTACTTC. Its translation is CASSQDKGAREQYF. V and J are TRBV4-1 and TRBJ2-7, with 7 bases identical to TRBD1. The CDR3 has 14 residues. The V gene end was trimmed by 0 bases and the J gene end by 7 bases; junction bases not matched to a gene: 6. CDR1 is MGHRA and CDR2 is YSYEKL in the germline V gene.

This rearrangement joins TRBV28 to TRBJ1-4; D is unresolved. Trimming left V 5 bases short and J 5 bases short, with 18 bases between. CDR1 is MDHEN, CDR2 SYDVKM, per germline. This CDR3 has 16 amino acids. The CDR3 DNA follows: TGTGCCAGCAGTACTACGGGAGGACGGCGAAATGAAAAACTGTTTTTT. Amino acids: CASSTTGGRRNEKLFF.

This chain uses TRBV6-6 with TRBJ1-3; D is perhaps TRBD1 (5 bases). Trimming left V 2 bases short and J 7 bases short, with 18 bases between. The CDR3 runs 16 residues. Germline V lookup: CDR1 MNHNY, CDR2 SVGAGI (reference sequence). CDR3 amino acids: CASSYEGTGVWNTIYF. CDR3 coding DNA: TGTGCCAGCAGTTACGAAGGAACAGGTGTATGGAACACCATATATTTT.

This clone appeared a single time. Germline is not matched at one junction end, which may reflect a read error. V gene TRBV18 combines with J gene TRBJ2-2; the match to TRBD1 covers 10 bases. CDR3 length: 16 amino acids. Looked up from germline, CDR1 is KGHSH and CDR2 is LQKENI. The chain's CDR3 is CASTPAGTGASGELFF. The CDR3 DNA follows: TGTGCCAGCACACCGGCCGGGACAGGGGCGTCCGGGGAGCTGTTTTTT. Full variable domain (rest looked up from reference TRBV18 and TRBJ2-2): NAGVMQNPRHLVRRRGQEARLRCSPMKGHSHVYWYRQLPEEGLKFMVYLQKENIIDESGMPKERFSAEFPKEGPSILRIQQVVRGDSAAYFCASTPAGTGASGELFFGEGSRLTVL.

The gene calls are TRBV2 and TRBJ2-3; unclear D gene. This CDR3 contains 13 residues. The V and J ends lost 10 bases and 2 bases respectively, with 13 bases between them. Looked up from germline, CDR1 is SNHLY and CDR2 is FYNNEI. The CDR3 protein is CATLVALTDTQYF. CDR3 coding DNA: TGTGCCACCCTCGTTGCCCTCACAGATACGCAGTATTTT.

Notes on this clone: Within the sample, other DNA sequences also encode this same CDR3. The chain links TRBV18 to TRBJ2-1; a weak D match, TRBD2 (5 bases). Deletions cut 3 bases from V and 9 bases from J, with 15 bases between. The CDR3 consists of 14 residues. Germline lookup yields CDR1 KGHSH and CDR2 LQKENI. This CDR3 is CASSPSNGLGEQFF. In DNA, the CDR3 is TGTGCCAGCTCACCCTCGAACGGACTGGGTGAGCAGTTCTTC.

As DNA, the CDR3 is TGTGCCAGCAGCTTATCGGGACTAGCGGGAGGGCCCTCGCATGAGCAGTTCTTC. Its translation: CASSLSGLAGGPSHEQFF. This chain joins TRBV7-9 and TRBJ2-1, with 16 bases aligning to TRBD2. Germline lookup yields CDR1 SEHNR and CDR2 FQNEAQ (reference sequence). The CDR3 consists of 18 residues. Unmatched junction bases numbered 9, after V lost 2 bases and J lost 8 bases.

The J gene is TRBJ2-7, the V gene TRBV28, with 10 bases fitting TRBD2. V lost 2 bases, J lost 0 bases, and 7 bases stayed unmatched. The length of the CDR3 is 17 residues. Germline CDR1 is MDHEN and CDR2 is SYDVKM. The CDR3, as DNA: TGTGCCAGCAGTTTAACTCTTAGCGGGAGGAGCTCCTACGAGCAGTACTTC. It encodes CASSLTLSGRSSYEQYF.

This clone was recorded only once. The V and J genes are TRBV18 and TRBJ2-1; D tentatively fits TRBD1 or TRBD2 (6 bases each). V was cut by 6 bases and J by 0 bases, with 15 bases left in between. The CDR3 has 16 residues. From germline, CDR1 is KGHSH and CDR2 LQKENI. CDR3 in DNA: TGTGCCAGCTCTCCAGGAGGGGGGAGCTCCTACAATGAGCAGTTCTTC. This sequence encodes CASSPGGGSSYNEQFF. The variable domain in full, with the rest retrieved from reference TRBV18 and TRBJ2-1, is NAGVMQNPRHLVRRRGQEARLRCSPMKGHSHVYWYRQLPEEGLKFMVYLQKENIIDESGMPKERFSAEFPKEGPSILRIQQVVRGDSAAYFCASSPGGGSSYNEQFFGPGTRLTVL.

The chain joins TRBV6-6 to TRBJ1-1, with unresolved D. The CDR3 length is 13 residues. Germline V gives CDR1 MNHNY, CDR2 SVGAGI (reference sequence). V lost 5 bases, J lost 1 base, and 8 bases lay in between. CDR3 in DNA: TGTGCCAGCAGTCCACGACAGAACACTGAAGCTTTCTTT. Its translation is CASSPRQNTEAFF.

The genes are TRBV28 and TRBJ1-1; no reliable D call. The CDR3 extends over 11 amino acids. Trimming shortened V by 1 base and J by 4 bases, and 1 base separated the two germline ends. Germline V CDR1 and CDR2: MDHEN, SYDVKM. The CDR3 region has the DNA TGTGCCAGCAGTTTATCCACTGAAGCTTTCTTT. It codes for CASSLSTEAFF.

CDR3 nucleotides: TGTGCCAGCAGCCCCGGGCGGGGAGGCACAGATACGCAGTATTTT. It codes for CASSPGRGGTDTQYF. The genes are TRBV6-4 and TRBJ2-3; a possible D gene is TRBD2 (6 bases). The V gene's germline CDR1 is MRHNA and CDR2 SNTAGT. The V end lost 6 bases, the J end lost 1 base, and 14 bases lay between the germline ends. This CDR3 is 15 amino acids long.

V gene TRBV2 combines with J gene TRBJ2-5; 9 bases match TRBD1. After removal of 4 bases from V and 2 bases from J, the junction contained 2 bases not matched to a gene. This CDR3 has 14 amino acids. Germline V gene data show CDR1 as SNHLY and CDR2 as FYNNEI. The CDR3, as DNA: TGTGCCAGCAGTGCGGACAGGGGACAAGAGACCCAGTACTTC. It encodes CASSADRGQETQYF.

This chain connects TRBV18 to TRBJ2-1; D gene ambiguous. V shed 0 bases and J shed 6 bases, with 9 bases lying between them. Per germline, CDR1 KGHSH and CDR2 LQKENI. The CDR3 has 14 residues. The CDR3 DNA is TGTGCCAGCTCACCACCGAGTGCGCTCAATGAGCAGTTCTTC. Translation: CASSPPSALNEQFF.

V and J are TRBV28 and TRBJ1-2; 7 bases fit TRBD1. Looked up from germline, CDR1 is MDHEN and CDR2 is SYDVKM. CDR3 length: 15 amino acids. V was clipped by 2 bases and J by 2 bases; unmatched bases: 5. The CDR3 bases are TGTGCCAGCAGTTTACTCGACAGGGAAAACTATGGCTACACCTTC. Translation gives CASSLLDRENYGYTF.